A single sample gave rise to the 26 T cell receptor beta chains below, sequenced in a study of control samples from healthy donors and cancer patients. The data were produced by immunoSEQ multiplex PCR, yet TCRdb's version contains in-frame clones alone and is incomplete. This sample has over 150,000 clones, with approximately 91% found just once. Sequencing input: blood. These receptors came from a woman aged 40-49 years in good health.

The chain recombines TRBV2 with TRBJ2-5; the D is unclear. The V end was cut by 3 bases, the J end by 5 bases, with 10 bases between. The CDR3 is 13 residues long. In germline, CDR1 is SNHLY, CDR2 FYNNEI. This chain's CDR3 is CASSEETAETQYF. DNA for the CDR3: TGTGCCAGCAGTGAGGAGACGGCGGAGACCCAGTACTTC.

The chain is built from TRBV2 and TRBJ1-2, with 9 bases lining up with TRBD1. The CDR3 extends over 16 amino acids. J lost 5 bases, V lost 3 bases, and 10 bases had no gene match. Germline-derived CDR1 and CDR2 are SNHLY and FYNNEI. Written as DNA, the CDR3 is TGTGCCAGCAGTGAGAGGACAGGGGTCATATTATATGGCTACACCTTC. Amino acid sequence: CASSERTGVILYGYTF.

The chain recombines TRBV5-1 with TRBJ2-6; D is ambiguous. The CDR3 runs 17 residues. Trimming took off 0 bases at V and 0 bases at J, with 10 bases between the two ends. Germline V gene data show CDR1 as SGHRS and CDR2 as YFSETQ. The CDR3 DNA sequence: TGCGCCAGCAGCTTGGGGGCCCTTAGCTCTGGGGCCAACGTCCTGACTTTC. Translating it yields CASSLGALSSGANVLTF.

V gene TRBV11-2 combines with J gene TRBJ1-3; the D is unclear. From germline, CDR1 is SGHAT and CDR2 FQNNGV. The V end lost 1 base, the J end lost 11 bases, and 6 bases lay between the germline ends. CDR3 length: 11 residues. CDR3 loop: CASSLAEPIYF. CDR3 sequence (DNA): TGTGCCAGCAGCTTAGCAGAGCCCATATATTTT.

The V and J genes are TRBV10-1 and TRBJ1-2; 9 positions agree with TRBD1. J gave up 2 bases and V 6 bases, and 1 base lay outside the gene matches. CDR3 length: 13 residues. CDR1 and CDR2 (germline): WNHNN, SYGVQD (reference sequence). CDR3 region: CASSDRGNYGYTF. In DNA form, the CDR3 reads TGCGCCAGCAGCGACAGGGGGAACTATGGCTACACCTTC.

The rearrangement links TRBV7-2 to TRBJ1-5, with a weak D call TRBD1 (6 bases). The V gene lost 5 bases and the J gene lost 2 bases, with 10 bases spanning the gap. Per the germline V gene, CDR1 is SGHTA and CDR2 is FQGNSA. The CDR3 runs to 14 residues. CDR3 bases: TGTGCCAGCAGCCAAAGGGGGGGCAATCAGCCCCAGCATTTT. Amino acid sequence: CASSQRGGNQPQHF.

The chain employs TRBV15 and TRBJ1-5; no reliable D call. The CDR3 loop spans 15 amino acids. The V end lost 0 bases, the J end lost 5 bases, and 11 bases lay between the germline ends. Germline-derived CDR1 and CDR2 are LNHNV and YYDKDF (reference sequence). As DNA, the CDR3 is TGTGCCACCAGCAGAGATCTTACCGAGGATCAGCCCCAGCATTTT. Amino acids: CATSRDLTEDQPQHF. The full variable domain, rest sourced from reference TRBV15 and TRBJ1-5, is DAMVIQNPRYQVTQFGKPVTLSCSQTLNHNVMYWYQQKSSQAPKLLFHYYDKDFNNEADTPDNFQSRRPNTSFCFLDIRSPGLGDTAMYLCATSRDLTEDQPQHFGDGTRLSIL.

The V and J genes are TRBV3-1 (or the pseudogene TRBV3-2) and TRBJ2-3, with D uncertain. The CDR3 runs to 12 residues. The germline gives CDR1 LGHDT, CDR2 YNNKEL (reference sequence). Trimming shortened V by 3 bases and J by 1 base, and 2 bases separated the two germline ends. The CDR3 nucleotides read TGTGCCAGCAGCCAGGGCACAGATACGCAGTATTTT. As protein: CASSQGTDTQYF.

This sequence joins TRBV10-3 and TRBJ2-7; 8 bases are a match to TRBD1. Germline assignment: CDR1 ENHRY and CDR2 SYGVKD. Trimming removed 5 bases from V and 4 bases from J; junction bases left unmatched: 4. The CDR3 contains 13 residues. This chain's CDR3 is CAISPTGGYEQYF. The CDR3 DNA reads TGTGCCATCAGTCCAACAGGGGGATACGAGCAGTACTTC.

The rearrangement uses TRBV10-3 and TRBJ2-5, with 9 nucleotides matching TRBD1. This CDR3 spans 14 amino acids. J gave up 5 bases and V 0 bases, and 1 base lay outside the gene matches. Per the germline V gene, CDR1 is ENHRY and CDR2 is SYGVKD. CDR3 sequence: CAISESGTGETQYF. For the CDR3, the DNA is TGTGCCATCAGTGAGTCGGGGACAGGGGAGACCCAGTACTTC.

This clone was counted once. The chain links TRBV5-1 to TRBJ1-1; D ambiguous. Germline V lookup: CDR1 SGHRS, CDR2 YFSETQ. The CDR3 consists of 15 residues. The V gene lost 0 bases and the J gene lost 1 base, with 10 bases spanning the gap. The CDR3, as DNA: TGCGCCAGCAGCTTGGAAGCGGCAGGGAACACTGAAGCTTTCTTT. Translated, it gives CASSLEAAGNTEAFF.

This chain links TRBV5-6 with TRBJ1-2; unclear D gene. Trimming took 2 bases from V and 1 from J, leaving 12 bases between them. This CDR3 comprises 15 residues. Per the germline V gene, CDR1 is SGHDT and CDR2 is YYEEEE. Here the CDR3 reads CASSLGRGFNYGYTF. DNA of the CDR3: TGTGCCAGCAGCTTAGGGCGGGGATTTAACTATGGCTACACCTTC. Variable domain in full (rest from reference TRBV5-6 and TRBJ1-2): DAGVTQSPTHLIKTRGQQVTLRCSPKSGHDTVSWYQQALGQGPQFIFQYYEEEERQRGNFPDRFSGHQFPNYSSELNVNALLLGDSALYLCASSLGRGFNYGYTFGSGTRLTVV.

CDR3 in amino acids: CASRGLSSGNTIYF. In DNA form, the CDR3 reads TGTGCCAGCAGGGGACTTTCCTCTGGAAACACCATATATTTT. The chain carries TRBV6-5 and TRBJ1-3; D perhaps matches TRBD1 (5 bases). Per germline, CDR1 MNHEY and CDR2 SVGAGI. V was clipped by 6 bases and J by 0 bases, with 9 bases between them. The CDR3 has 14 residues.

The gene calls are TRBV1 and TRBJ1-4. TRBV1 has pseudogene status. This CDR3 contains 14 residues. The CDR3 region is CTSSQAKGWEKLFF. The CDR3 DNA reads as TGCACCAGCAGCCAAGCGAAGGGCTGGGAAAAACTGTTTTTT.

The rearrangement uses TRBV15 and TRBJ2-2, with 7 bases aligning to TRBD1. The CDR3 is 15 amino acids. The V gene's germline CDR1 is LNHNV and CDR2 YYDKDF (reference sequence). The V and J ends lost 5 bases and 4 bases, in that order; junction bases with no gene match: 7. The chain's CDR3 is CATSGLTGFTGELFF. Here the CDR3 DNA reads TGTGCCACCAGCGGATTGACAGGGTTCACCGGGGAGCTGTTTTTT.

This clone was detected once. The genes are TRBV2 and TRBJ2-2; 14 nucleotides align to TRBD2. The length of the CDR3 is 16 residues. The V segment lost 5 bases and the J segment 5 bases; nucleotides outside the gene matches: 4. Germline values: CDR1 SNHLY, CDR2 FYNNEI. As DNA, the CDR3 is TGTGCCAGCAGTTTACGGACTAGCGGGGGGACCGGGGAGCTGTTTTTT. It translates to CASSLRTSGGTGELFF.

The J gene is TRBJ2-5, the V gene TRBV5-4, with TRBD2 identical over 10 bases. CDR1 and CDR2 from the germline V gene are SGHNT and YYREEE (reference sequence). The CDR3 runs to 15 residues. Unmatched junction bases numbered 11, after V lost 7 bases and J lost 5 bases. CDR3 DNA sequence: TGTGCCAGCGCCCCCAGCGGGGGGGCCTGGGAGACCCAGTACTTC. It codes for CASAPSGGAWETQYF.

CDR3 sequence: CASSEALATDTQYF. As DNA, the CDR3 is TGTGCCAGCAGTGAGGCGCTAGCCACAGATACGCAGTATTTT. The chain has TRBV2 and TRBJ2-3; perhaps TRBD2 as D (5 bases). The germline gives CDR1 SNHLY, CDR2 FYNNEI. Trimming pared 3 bases from V and 2 bases from J, leaving 9 bases between. The CDR3 is made up of 14 amino acids.

The V call is TRBV13, the J call TRBJ2-7, with 12 nucleotides matching TRBD2. The CDR3 totals 16 residues. J lost 2 bases, V lost 5 bases, and 7 bases had no gene match. Germline V lookup: CDR1 PRHDT, CDR2 FYEKMQ (reference sequence). Here the CDR3 reads CASSTRTSGETYEQYF. The CDR3 DNA sequence: TGTGCCAGCAGCACCCGGACTAGCGGGGAGACCTACGAGCAGTACTTC.

This rearrangement joins TRBV6-5 to TRBJ1-1, with D hard to call. CDR1 is MNHEY, CDR2 SVGAGI, per germline. The V end was cut by 7 bases, the J end by 6 bases, with 18 bases between. CDR3 length: 14 residues. The CDR3 bases are TGTGCCAGCAAAAACATGAGACTGATTTCTGAAGCTTTCTTT. Translating gives CASKNMRLISEAFF.

This clone was picked up one time. The genes are TRBV6-6 and TRBJ1-6; TRBD1 might be the D (6 bases). Trimming stripped 7 bases from V and 9 bases from J, with 22 bases between. CDR1 MNHNY and CDR2 SVGAGI come from the germline V gene (reference sequence). The CDR3 is made up of 16 amino acids. The CDR3 sequence is CASTNPPGGRGSPLHF. The CDR3 DNA reads as TGTGCCAGCACCAATCCCCCCGGGGGGCGAGGTTCACCCCTCCACTTT.

V is TRBV27 and J is TRBJ1-1; tentatively, D is TRBD1 (5 bases). Germline CDR1 reads MNHEY; CDR2 reads SMNVEV (reference sequence). The CDR3 contains 14 residues. Trimming pared 5 bases from V and 3 bases from J, leaving 13 bases between. CDR3 in DNA: TGTGCCAGCAGTCAGCAGGGAGGCGACACTGAAGCTTTCTTT. This translates into CASSQQGGDTEAFF.

V usage is TRBV2 and J usage is TRBJ2-3; a possible D gene is TRBD1 (6 bases). From germline, CDR1 is SNHLY and CDR2 FYNNEI. Trimming cost V 4 bases and J 8 bases, with 13 bases left between them. The CDR3 has 13 amino acids. The DNA of the CDR3 is TGTGCCAGCAGTGTAGGGGGTGAGGCTACGCAGTATTTT. It codes for CASSVGGEATQYF.

The chain carries TRBV6-4 and TRBJ2-1, with 8 bases aligning to TRBD2. This CDR3 is built from 14 residues. Germline V CDR1 and CDR2: MRHNA, SNTAGT. J was trimmed by 6 bases and V by 0 bases; bases with no gene match: 1. As DNA, the CDR3 is TGTGCCAGCAGTGACTCAAGCGGGGGCAATGAGCAGTTCTTC. This gives the protein CASSDSSGGNEQFF.

The V call is TRBV28, the J call TRBJ1-1; 9 nucleotides align to TRBD1. Germline V gene lookup returns CDR1 MDHEN and CDR2 SYDVKM. The CDR3 loop spans 14 amino acids. The ends lost 7 bases at V and 3 bases at J; junction bases unmatched: 6. The CDR3 nucleotides read TGTGCCAGCATCCCCGGGACAGGGTACACTGAAGCTTTCTTT. Encoded protein: CASIPGTGYTEAFF.

This sequence joins TRBV15 and TRBJ2-7; the D is unclear. This CDR3 comprises 14 residues. The germline CDR1 and CDR2 sequences are LNHNV and YYDKDF (reference sequence). V gave up 6 bases and J gave up 3 bases, with 15 bases separating them. This CDR3 is CATRSRIQDYEQYF. The CDR3, as DNA: TGTGCCACCAGGAGTCGAATTCAGGACTACGAGCAGTACTTC.